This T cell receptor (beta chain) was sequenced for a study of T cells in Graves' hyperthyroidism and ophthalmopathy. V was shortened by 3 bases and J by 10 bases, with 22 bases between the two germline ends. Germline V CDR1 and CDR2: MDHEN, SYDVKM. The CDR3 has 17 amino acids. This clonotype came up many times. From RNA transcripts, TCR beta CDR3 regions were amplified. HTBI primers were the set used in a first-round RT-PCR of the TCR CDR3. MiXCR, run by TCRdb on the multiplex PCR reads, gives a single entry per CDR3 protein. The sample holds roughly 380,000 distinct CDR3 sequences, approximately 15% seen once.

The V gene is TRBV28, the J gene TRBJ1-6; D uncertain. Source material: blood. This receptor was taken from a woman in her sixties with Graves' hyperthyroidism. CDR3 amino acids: CASSLEFGTAPGSPLHF. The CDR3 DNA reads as TGTGCCAGCAGTTTGGAATTTGGAACAGCTCCTGGATCACCCCTCCACTTT.